The sequence of this T cell receptor beta chain was determined in a study of early T cells in non-severe SARS-CoV-2 infection. TCRdb re-called the 5' RACE reads with MiXCR, one entry per CDR3 protein. The sample carries fewer than 120,000 distinct CDR3 sequences, roughly 12% recorded once. Only a few counts were recorded for this clonotype. The CDR3 covers 12 residues. The V end lost 6 bases, the J end lost 9 bases, and 12 bases lay between the germline ends. The source material was whole blood, sampled at baseline. The clonotype comes from an adult who was a healthcare worker with PCR-confirmed SARS-CoV-2 infection or an uninfected control (not recorded which). The chain uses TRBV12-3 or TRBV12-4 and TRBJ2-1, with D possibly being TRBD1 (6 bases). The CDR3 nucleotides are TGTGCCAGCAGCCTCAGGGGACCTGAGCAGTTCTTC. Amino acids: CASSLRGPEQFF.